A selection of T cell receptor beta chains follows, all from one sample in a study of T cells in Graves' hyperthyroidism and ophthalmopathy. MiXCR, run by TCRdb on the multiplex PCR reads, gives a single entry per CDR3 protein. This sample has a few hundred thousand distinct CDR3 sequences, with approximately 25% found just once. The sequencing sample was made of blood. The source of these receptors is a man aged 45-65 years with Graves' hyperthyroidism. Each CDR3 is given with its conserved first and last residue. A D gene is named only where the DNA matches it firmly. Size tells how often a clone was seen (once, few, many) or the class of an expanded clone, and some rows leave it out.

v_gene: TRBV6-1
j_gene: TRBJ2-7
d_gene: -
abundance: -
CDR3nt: TGTGCCAGCAGTGAAGCCAGCGAGCTCTACGAGCAGTACTTC
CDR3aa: CASSEASELYEQYF

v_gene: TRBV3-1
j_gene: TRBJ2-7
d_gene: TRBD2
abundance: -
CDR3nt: TGTGCCAGCAGCCAAGTTGGGAGCGGGGGGTCCTACGAGCAGTACTTC
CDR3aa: CASSQVGSGGSYEQYF

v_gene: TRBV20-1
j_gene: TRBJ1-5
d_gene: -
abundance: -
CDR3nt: TGCAGTGCTAGCCCTTTAGGAGGGAATCAGCCCCAGCATTTT
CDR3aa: CSASPLGGNQPQHF

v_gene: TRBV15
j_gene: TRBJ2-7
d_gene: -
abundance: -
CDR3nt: TGTGCCACCAGCTCGGGATCGGGCGAGCAGTACTTC
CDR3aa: CATSSGSGEQYF

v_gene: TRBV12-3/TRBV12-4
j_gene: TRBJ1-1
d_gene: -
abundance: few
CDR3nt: TGTGCCAGCAGTTTAGCGGGGGAATGGAGGTCTGAAGCTTTCTTT
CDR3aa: CASSLAGEWRSEAFF

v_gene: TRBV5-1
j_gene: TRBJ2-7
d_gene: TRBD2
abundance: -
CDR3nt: TGCGCCAGCAGCCCGGGTAGCGGGAGGGCCTACGAGCAGTACTTC
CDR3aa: CASSPGSGRAYEQYF

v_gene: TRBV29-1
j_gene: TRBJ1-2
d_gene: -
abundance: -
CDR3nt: TGCAGCGTTGGGCAGGGTGAGGGTTTGGGCTATGGCTACACCTTC
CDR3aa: CSVGQGEGLGYGYTF

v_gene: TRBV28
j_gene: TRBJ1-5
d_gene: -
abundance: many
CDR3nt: TGTGCCAGCAGTTTGGTTGGGTATCAGCCCCAGCATTTT
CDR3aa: CASSLVGYQPQHF

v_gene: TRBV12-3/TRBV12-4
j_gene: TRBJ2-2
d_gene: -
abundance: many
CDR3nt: TGTGCCAGCAGTTTATATGAGGTGGAGGGGTGGACCGGGGAGCTGTTTTTT
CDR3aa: CASSLYEVEGWTGELFF

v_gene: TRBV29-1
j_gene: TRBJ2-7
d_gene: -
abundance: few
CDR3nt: TGCAGCGTTGTCGCTTGGTCCCGCGAGGCCGGGAACGAGCAGTACTTC
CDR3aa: CSVVAWSREAGNEQYF

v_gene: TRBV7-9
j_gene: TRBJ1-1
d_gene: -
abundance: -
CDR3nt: TGTGCCAGCAGCTTAGCAGGAGCGGGACAGAACACTGAAGCTTTCTTT
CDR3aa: CASSLAGAGQNTEAFF

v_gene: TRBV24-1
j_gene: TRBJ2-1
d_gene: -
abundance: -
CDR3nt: TGTGCCACCAGTGATTCCCCGAGGGGTTACAATGAGCAGTTCTTC
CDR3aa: CATSDSPRGYNEQFF

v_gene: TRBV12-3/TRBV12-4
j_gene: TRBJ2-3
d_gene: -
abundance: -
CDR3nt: TGTGCCAGCAGTTTGGCAGATAGCACAGATACGCAGTATTTT
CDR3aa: CASSLADSTDTQYF

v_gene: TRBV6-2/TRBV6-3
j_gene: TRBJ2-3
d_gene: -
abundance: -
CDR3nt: TGTGCCAGCAGTTACCACCGGGAGTCCCCCACAGATACGCAGTATTTT
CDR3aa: CASSYHRESPTDTQYF

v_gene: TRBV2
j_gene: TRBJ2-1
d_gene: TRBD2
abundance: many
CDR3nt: TGTGCCAGCAGGGCCCTCGGGGCTAGCGGCGATGAGCAGTTCTTC
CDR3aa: CASRALGASGDEQFF

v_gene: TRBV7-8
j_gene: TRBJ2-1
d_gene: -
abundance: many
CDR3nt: TGTGCCAGCAGCTTAAGAGGCCTCTCGAACAATGAGCAGTTCTTC
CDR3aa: CASSLRGLSNNEQFF

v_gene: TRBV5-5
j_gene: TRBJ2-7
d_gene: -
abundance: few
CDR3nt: TGTGCCAGCAGCTCCGACACCCTTGGGGAGCAGTACTTC
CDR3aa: CASSSDTLGEQYF

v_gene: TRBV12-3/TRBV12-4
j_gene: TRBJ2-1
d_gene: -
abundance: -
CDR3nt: TGTGCCAGCAGTCTGTCGGGGGTAGGAGAGCAGTTCTTC
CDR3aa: CASSLSGVGEQFF

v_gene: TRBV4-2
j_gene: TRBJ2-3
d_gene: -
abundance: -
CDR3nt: TGTGCCAGCAGCCAAGCGTTCACATCCACAGATACGCAGTATTTT
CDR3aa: CASSQAFTSTDTQYF

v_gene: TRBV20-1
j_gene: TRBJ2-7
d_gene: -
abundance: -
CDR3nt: TGCAGTACTAAGGACTTCCATGAGCAGTACTTC
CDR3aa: CSTKDFHEQYF

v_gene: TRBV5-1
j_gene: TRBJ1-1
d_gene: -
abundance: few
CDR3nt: TGCGCCAGCAGCCGGACCAAGGATGAAGCTTTCTTT
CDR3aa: CASSRTKDEAFF

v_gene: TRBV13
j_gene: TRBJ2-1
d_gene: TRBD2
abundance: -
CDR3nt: TGTGCCAGCAGCACCCCGCTAGCGGGAGTGGAGGGGCAGCAGTTCTTC
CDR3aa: CASSTPLAGVEGQQFF

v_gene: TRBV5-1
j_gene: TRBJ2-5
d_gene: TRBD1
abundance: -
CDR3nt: TGCGCCAGCAGCTCGGCCGGGACAGCCCAAGAGACCCAGTACTTC
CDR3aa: CASSSAGTAQETQYF

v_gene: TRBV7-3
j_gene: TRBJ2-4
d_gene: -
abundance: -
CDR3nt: TGTGCCAGCAGCTTAACAGGGGGGGGGGCGGACAAAAACATTCAGTACTTC
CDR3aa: CASSLTGGGADKNIQYF

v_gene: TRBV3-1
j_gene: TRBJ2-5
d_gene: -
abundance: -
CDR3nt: TGTGCCAGCAGCCACGATCGAGGGACGGAGACCCAGTACTTC
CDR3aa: CASSHDRGTETQYF

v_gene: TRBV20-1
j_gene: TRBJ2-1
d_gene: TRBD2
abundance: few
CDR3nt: TGCGGGACTAGCGGGAAGTACAATGAGCAGTTCTTC
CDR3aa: CGTSGKYNEQFF

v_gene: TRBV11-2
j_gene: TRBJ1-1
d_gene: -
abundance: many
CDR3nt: TGTGCCAGCAGGTCCCCCCCTGACGGGTCCACTGAAGCTTTCTTT
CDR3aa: CASRSPPDGSTEAFF

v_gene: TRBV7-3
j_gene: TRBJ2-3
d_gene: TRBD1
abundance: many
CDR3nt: TGTGCCAGCAGCTTATTTGGCAGGGGGAGCACAGATACGCAGTATTTT
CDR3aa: CASSLFGRGSTDTQYF

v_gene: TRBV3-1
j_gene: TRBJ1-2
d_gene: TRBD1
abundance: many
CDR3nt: TGTGCCAGCAGCCAAACAGGGGTTGGCTACACCTTC
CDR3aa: CASSQTGVGYTF